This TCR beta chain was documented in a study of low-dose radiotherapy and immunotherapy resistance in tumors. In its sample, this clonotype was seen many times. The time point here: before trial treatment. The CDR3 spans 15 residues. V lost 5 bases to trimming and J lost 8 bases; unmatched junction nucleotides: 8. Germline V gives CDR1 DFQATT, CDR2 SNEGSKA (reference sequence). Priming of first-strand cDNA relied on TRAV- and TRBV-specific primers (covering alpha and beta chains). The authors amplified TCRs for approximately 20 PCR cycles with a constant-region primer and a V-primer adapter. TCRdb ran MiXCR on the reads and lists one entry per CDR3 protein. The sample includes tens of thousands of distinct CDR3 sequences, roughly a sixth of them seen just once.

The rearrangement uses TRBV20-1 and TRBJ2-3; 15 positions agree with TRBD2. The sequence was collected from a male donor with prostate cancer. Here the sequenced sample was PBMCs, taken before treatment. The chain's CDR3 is CSASGLAGGEATQYF. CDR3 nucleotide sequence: TGCAGTGCTTCGGGACTAGCGGGGGGAGAGGCTACGCAGTATTTT.